This TCR beta chain was observed in a study of shared clonotypes between healthy human individuals. Overall study: Ranging from 18 to 49 in age, donors were two women and three men.

On this clone itself: Antigen unknown.

Study-wide results and limits: Generally, naive subsets came out with larger estimated richness than memory subsets.

Researchers partitioned CD4+ cells into CD45RA+ naive and CD45RA-negative memory subsets. An even split of each subset's genomic DNA across several immunoSEQ plates was performed. Using immunoSEQ multiplex PCR, the repertoire was profiled, and TCRdb retains in-frame clones only, with some absent. The data show over 850,000 clones, around 78% seen once. The sequenced sample was memory CD4+ T cells from PBMCs. The sample's subset: CD45RA-negative fraction. The receptor was isolated from a man between 18 and 29 years old in good health. Some clones in this sample may be carry-over from other donors' samples.

Here the CDR3 DNA reads TGCAGCGGGGACTTAGCAGATACGCAGTATTTT. Translation gives CSGDLADTQYF. The gene calls are TRBV29-1 and TRBJ2-3; perhaps TRBD2 as D (6 bases). The germline V gene has CDR1 SQVTM and CDR2 ANQGSEA. Trimming removed 7 bases from V and 4 bases from J, with 9 bases in between. This CDR3 has 11 amino acids.